The entry below describes one TCR beta chain. The antigen is unknown. The V gene's germline CDR1 is MNHEY and CDR2 SMNVEV (reference sequence). CDR3 size: 15 residues. With V trimmed by 3 bases and J by 11 bases, 7 bases remained unmatched. The data are from a study of cytomegalovirus exposure and HLA in healthy donors. Across the whole study: Out of 398 genotyped donors, roughly 80% belonged to the Caucasian-associated ancestry cluster. Findings and caveats of the study: The later analysis indicated that the majority of CMV-associated TCR beta chains appeared HLA-restricted. Sequencing depth across donors, presence/absence analyses assumed, was roughly uniform.

PCR employed 60 Vbeta and 13 Jbeta primers. Original analysis: As a later analysis found, there were 70 million to 80 million unique TCR beta chains, of which roughly 11 million were shared. Assay: immunoSEQ multiplex PCR; the TCRdb copy retains only in-frame clones and omits some. V, J and clone size reflect that table, while D and trimming were determined from the DNA. The sample lists some 92,000 clones; around 75% were seen once. Source material: PBMCs. The chain has TRBV27 and TRBJ1-6; 10 nucleotides agree with TRBD1. This TCR was sampled from a man between 18 and 35 years old in good health and CMV-seropositive. CDR3 region: CASSLVGQGNPPLHF. The DNA of the CDR3 is TGTGCCAGCAGTTTGGTGGGACAGGGGAACCCACCCCTCCACTTT.